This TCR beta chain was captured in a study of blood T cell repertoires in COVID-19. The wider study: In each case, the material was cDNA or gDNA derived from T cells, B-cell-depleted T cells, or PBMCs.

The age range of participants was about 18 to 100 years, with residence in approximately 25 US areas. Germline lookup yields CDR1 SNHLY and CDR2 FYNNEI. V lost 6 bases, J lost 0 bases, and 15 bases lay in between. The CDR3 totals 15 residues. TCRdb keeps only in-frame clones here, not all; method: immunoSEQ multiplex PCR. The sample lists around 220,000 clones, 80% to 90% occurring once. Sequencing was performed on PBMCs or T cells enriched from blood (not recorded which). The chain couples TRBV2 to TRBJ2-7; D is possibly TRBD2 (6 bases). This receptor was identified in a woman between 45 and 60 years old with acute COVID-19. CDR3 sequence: CASRDPTGLSYEQYF. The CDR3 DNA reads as TGTGCCAGCAGAGACCCCACGGGACTCTCCTACGAGCAGTACTTC. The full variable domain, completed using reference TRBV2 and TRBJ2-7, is EPEVTQTPSHQVTQMGQEVILRCVPISNHLYFYWYRQILGQKVEFLVSFYNNEISEKSEIFDDQFSVERPDGSNFTLKIRSTKLEDSAMYFCASRDPTGLSYEQYFGPGTRLTVT.